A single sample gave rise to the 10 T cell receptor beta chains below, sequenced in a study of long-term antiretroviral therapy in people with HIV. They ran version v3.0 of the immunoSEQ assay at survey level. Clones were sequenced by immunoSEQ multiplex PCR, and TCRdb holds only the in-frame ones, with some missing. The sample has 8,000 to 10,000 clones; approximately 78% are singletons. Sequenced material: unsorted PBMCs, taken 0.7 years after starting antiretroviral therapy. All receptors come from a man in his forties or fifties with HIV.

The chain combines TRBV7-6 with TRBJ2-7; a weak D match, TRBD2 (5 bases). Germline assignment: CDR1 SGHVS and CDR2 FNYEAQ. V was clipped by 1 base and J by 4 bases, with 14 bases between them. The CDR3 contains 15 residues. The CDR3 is CASSLGKAPGYEQYF. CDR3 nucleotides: TGTGCCAGCAGCTTAGGTAAAGCGCCGGGGTACGAGCAGTACTTC.

The CDR3, as DNA: TGCGCCAGCAGCTCCTCTAATGAAAAACTGTTTTTT. Translation gives CASSSSNEKLFF. The rearrangement links TRBV5-1 to TRBJ1-4; no firm D call. Germline V gives CDR1 SGHRS, CDR2 YFSETQ. Trimming took 3 bases from V and 3 from J, leaving 3 bases between them. This CDR3 is built from 12 residues.

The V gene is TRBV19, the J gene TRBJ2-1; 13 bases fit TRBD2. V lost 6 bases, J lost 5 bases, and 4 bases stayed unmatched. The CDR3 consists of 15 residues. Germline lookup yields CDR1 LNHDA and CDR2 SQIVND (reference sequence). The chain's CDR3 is CASRGLAGTDNEQFF. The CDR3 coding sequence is TGTGCCAGTAGGGGACTAGCGGGAACCGACAATGAGCAGTTCTTC.

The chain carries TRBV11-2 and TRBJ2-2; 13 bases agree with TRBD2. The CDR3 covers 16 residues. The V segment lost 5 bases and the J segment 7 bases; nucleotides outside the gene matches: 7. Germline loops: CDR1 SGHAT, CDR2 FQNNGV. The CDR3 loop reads CASSQLAGGLSGELFF. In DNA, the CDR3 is TGTGCCAGCAGCCAACTAGCGGGAGGGCTGAGCGGGGAGCTGTTTTTT.

The CDR3: CASSQEGTGRVSDTQYF. Written as DNA, the CDR3 is TGCGCCAGCAGCCAAGAAGGGACGGGAAGAGTATCAGATACGCAGTATTTT. This rearrangement joins TRBV4-3 to TRBJ2-3; D possibly matches TRBD1 or TRBD2 (5 bases each). There are 17 residues in the CDR3. Trimming cost V 0 bases and J 4 bases, with 17 bases left between them. Germline CDR1 LGHNA, CDR2 YSLEER.

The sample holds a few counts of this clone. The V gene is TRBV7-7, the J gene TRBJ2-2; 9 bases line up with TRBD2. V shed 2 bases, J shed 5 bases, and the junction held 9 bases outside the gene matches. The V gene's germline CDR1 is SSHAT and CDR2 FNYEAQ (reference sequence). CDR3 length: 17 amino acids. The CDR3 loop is CASSLNSAGGRTGELFF. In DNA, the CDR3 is TGTGCCAGCAGCTTAAATTCTGCGGGAGGGCGTACCGGGGAGCTGTTTTTT.

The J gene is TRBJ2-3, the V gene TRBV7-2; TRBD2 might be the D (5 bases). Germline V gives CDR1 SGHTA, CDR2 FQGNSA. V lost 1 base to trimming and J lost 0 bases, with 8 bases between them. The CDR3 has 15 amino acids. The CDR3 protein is CASSLERSSTDTQYF. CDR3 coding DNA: TGTGCCAGCAGCTTAGAGCGGAGTAGCACAGATACGCAGTATTTT.

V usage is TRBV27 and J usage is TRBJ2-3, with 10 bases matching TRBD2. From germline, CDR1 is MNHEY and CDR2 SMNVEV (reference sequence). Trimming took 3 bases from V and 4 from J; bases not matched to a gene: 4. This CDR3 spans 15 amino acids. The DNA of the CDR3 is TGTGCCAGCAGTTTGAGCGGGAGGGGGGCAGATACGCAGTATTTT. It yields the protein CASSLSGRGADTQYF.

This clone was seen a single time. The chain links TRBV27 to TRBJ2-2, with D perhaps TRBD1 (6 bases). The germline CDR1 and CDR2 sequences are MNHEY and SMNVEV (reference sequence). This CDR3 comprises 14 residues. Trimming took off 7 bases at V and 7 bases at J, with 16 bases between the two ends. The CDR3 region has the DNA TGTGCCAGCAATATCGAGGGGGAGAGCGGGGAGCTGTTTTTT. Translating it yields CASNIEGESGELFF.

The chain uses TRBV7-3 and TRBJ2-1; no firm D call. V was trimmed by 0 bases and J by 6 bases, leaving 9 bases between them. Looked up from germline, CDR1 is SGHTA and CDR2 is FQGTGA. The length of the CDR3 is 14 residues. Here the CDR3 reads CASSLTAPGNEQFF. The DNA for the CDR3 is TGTGCCAGCAGCTTAACAGCCCCGGGCAATGAGCAGTTCTTC. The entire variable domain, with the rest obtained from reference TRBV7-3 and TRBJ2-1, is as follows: GAGVSQTPSNKVTEKGKYVELRCDPISGHTALYWYRQSLGQGPEFLIYFQGTGAADDSGLPNDRFFAVRPEGSVSTLKIQRTERGDSAVYLCASSLTAPGNEQFFGPGTRLTVL.